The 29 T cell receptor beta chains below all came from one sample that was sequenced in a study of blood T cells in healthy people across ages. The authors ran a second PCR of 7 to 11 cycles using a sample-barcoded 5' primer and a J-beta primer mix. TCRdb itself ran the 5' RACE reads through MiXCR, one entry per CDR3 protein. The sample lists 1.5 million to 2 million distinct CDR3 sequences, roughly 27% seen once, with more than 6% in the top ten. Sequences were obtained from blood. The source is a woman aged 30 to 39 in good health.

The CDR3 here is CASPRSDTQYF. The CDR3 DNA sequence: TGTGCCAGTCCAAGGTCAGATACGCAGTATTTT. The rearrangement uses TRBV27 and TRBJ2-3; no reliable D call. The length of the CDR3 is 11 residues. Trimming left V 9 bases short and J 4 bases short, with 8 bases between. The germline gives CDR1 MNHEY, CDR2 SMNVEV (reference sequence).

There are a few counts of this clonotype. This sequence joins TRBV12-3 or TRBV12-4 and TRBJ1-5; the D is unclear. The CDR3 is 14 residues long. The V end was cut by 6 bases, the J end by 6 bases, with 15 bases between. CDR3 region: CASSPTENSQPQHF. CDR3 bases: TGTGCCAGCAGCCCTACAGAGAATTCTCAGCCCCAGCATTTT.

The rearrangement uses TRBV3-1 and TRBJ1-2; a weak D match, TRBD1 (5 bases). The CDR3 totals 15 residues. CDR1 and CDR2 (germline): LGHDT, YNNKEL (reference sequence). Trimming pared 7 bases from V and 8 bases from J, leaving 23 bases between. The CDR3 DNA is TGTGCCAGCATCCCCTCTGGGGGAGGCCTTGGGGGCTACACCTTC. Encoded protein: CASIPSGGGLGGYTF.

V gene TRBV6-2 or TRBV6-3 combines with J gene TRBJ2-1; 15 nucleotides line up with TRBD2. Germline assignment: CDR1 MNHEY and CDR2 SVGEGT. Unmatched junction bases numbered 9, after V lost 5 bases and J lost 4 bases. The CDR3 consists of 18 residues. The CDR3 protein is CASSNRRTSGRVYNEQFF. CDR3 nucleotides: TGTGCCAGCAGTAACCGACGGACTAGCGGGAGGGTGTACAATGAGCAGTTCTTC.

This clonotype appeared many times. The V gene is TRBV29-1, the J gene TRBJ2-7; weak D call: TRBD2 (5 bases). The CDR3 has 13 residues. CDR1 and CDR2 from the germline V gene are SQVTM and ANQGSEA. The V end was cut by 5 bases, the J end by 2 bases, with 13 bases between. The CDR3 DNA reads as TGCAGCGTTCAGAGGGCGGACGCCTACGAGCAGTACTTC. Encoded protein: CSVQRADAYEQYF.

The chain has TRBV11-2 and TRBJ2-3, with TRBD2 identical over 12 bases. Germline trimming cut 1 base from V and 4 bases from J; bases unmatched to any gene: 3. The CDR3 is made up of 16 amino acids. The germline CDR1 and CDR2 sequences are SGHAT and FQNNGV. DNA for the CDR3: TGTGCCAGCAGCTTAGTGGCTAGCGGGGGGGCAGATACGCAGTATTTT. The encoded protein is CASSLVASGGADTQYF. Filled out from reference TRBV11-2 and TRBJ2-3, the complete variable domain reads EAGVAQSPRYKIIEKRQSVAFWCNPISGHATLYWYQQILGQGPKLLIQFQNNGVVDDSQLPKDRFSAERLKGVDSTLKIQPAKLEDSAVYLCASSLVASGGADTQYFGPGTRLTVL.

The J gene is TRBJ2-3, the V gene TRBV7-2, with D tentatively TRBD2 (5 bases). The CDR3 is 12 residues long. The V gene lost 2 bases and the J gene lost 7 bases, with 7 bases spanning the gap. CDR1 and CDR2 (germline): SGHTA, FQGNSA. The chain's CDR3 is CASSLRGNTQYF. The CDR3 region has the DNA TGTGCCAGCAGCTTACGGGGTAATACGCAGTATTTT. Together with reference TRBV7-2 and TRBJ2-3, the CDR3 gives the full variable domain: GAGVSQSPSNKVTEKGKDVELRCDPISGHTALYWYRQSLGQGLEFLIYFQGNSAPDKSGLPSDRFSAERTGGSVSTLTIQRTQQEDSAVYLCASSLRGNTQYFGPGTRLTVL.

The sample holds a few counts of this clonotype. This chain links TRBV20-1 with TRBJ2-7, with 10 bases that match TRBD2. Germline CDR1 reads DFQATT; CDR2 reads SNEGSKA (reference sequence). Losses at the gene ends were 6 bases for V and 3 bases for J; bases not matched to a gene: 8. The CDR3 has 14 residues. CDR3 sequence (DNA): TGCAGTGCCTGGAGGACTAGCGGAGGCTACGAGCAGTACTTC. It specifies CSAWRTSGGYEQYF.

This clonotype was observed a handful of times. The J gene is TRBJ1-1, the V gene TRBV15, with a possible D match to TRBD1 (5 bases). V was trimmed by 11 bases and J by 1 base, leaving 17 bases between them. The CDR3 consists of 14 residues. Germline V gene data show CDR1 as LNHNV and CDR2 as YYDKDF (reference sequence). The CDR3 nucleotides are TGTGCCGCCCAAGGGGATCTCGGGAACACTGAAGCTTTCTTT. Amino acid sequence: CAAQGDLGNTEAFF. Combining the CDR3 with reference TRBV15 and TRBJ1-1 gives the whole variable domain DAMVIQNPRYQVTQFGKPVTLSCSQTLNHNVMYWYQQKSSQAPKLLFHYYDKDFNNEADTPDNFQSRRPNTSFCFLDIRSPGLGDTAMYLCAAQGDLGNTEAFFGQGTRLTVV.

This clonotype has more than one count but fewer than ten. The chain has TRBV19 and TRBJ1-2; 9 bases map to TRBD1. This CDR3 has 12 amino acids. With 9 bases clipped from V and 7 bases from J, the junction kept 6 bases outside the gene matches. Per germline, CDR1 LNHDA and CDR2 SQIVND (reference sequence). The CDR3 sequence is CASRDRDVGYTF. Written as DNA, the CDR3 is TGTGCCAGCCGGGACAGGGACGTTGGCTACACCTTC.

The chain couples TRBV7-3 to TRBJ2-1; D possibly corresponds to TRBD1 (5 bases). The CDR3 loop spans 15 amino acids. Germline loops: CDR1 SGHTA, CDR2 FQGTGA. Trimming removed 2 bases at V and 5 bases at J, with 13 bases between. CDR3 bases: TGTGCCAGCAGCTTAGGGGCAGGGCTAAACAATGAGCAGTTCTTC. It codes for CASSLGAGLNNEQFF.

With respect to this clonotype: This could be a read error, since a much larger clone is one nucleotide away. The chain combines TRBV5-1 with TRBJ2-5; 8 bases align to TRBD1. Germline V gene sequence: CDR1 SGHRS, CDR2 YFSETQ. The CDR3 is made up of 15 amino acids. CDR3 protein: CASSLASGGSETPYF. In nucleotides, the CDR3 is TGCGCCAGCAGCTTGGCGTCAGGGGGCTCAGAGACCCCGTACTTC.

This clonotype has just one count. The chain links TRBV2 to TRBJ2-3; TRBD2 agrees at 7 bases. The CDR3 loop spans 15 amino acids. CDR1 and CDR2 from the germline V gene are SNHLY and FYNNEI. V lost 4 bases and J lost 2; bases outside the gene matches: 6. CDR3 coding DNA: TGTGCCAGCAGTGCGTCCGGGACTACCACAGATACGCAGTATTTT. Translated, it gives CASSASGTTTDTQYF.

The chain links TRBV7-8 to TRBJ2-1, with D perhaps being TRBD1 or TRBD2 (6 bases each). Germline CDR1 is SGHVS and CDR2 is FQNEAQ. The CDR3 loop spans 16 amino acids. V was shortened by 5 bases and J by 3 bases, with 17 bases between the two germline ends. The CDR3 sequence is CASSRPRGLFYNEQFF. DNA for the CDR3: TGTGCCAGCAGCCGACCCAGGGGACTCTTCTACAATGAGCAGTTCTTC.

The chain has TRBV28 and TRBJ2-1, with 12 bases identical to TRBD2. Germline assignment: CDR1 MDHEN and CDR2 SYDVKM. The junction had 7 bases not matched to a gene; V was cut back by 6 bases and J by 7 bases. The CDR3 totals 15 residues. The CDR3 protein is CASSPSGGAQNEQFF. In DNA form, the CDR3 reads TGTGCCAGCAGCCCTAGCGGGGGGGCACAGAATGAGCAGTTCTTC.

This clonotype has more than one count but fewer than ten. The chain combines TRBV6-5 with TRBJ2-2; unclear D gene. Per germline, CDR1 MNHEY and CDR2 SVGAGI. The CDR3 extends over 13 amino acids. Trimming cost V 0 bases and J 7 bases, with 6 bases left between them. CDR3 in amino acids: CASSYSVGGELFF. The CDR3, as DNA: TGTGCCAGCAGTTACTCCGTTGGCGGGGAGCTGTTTTTT.

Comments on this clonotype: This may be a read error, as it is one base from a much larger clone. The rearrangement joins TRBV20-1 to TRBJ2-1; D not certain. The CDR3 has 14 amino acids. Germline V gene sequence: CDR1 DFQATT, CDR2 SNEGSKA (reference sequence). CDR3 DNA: TGCAGTGCTACCCAGGCATACTCCTGCAATGAGCAGTTCTTC. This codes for CSATQAYSCNEQFF.

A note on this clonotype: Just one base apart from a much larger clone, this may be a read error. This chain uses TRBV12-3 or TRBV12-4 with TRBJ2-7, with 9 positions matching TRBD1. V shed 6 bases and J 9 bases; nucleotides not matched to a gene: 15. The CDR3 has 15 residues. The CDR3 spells CASSDRDREFSGQYF. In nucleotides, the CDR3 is TGTGCCAGCAGCGACCGGGACAGGGAGTTCTCCGGGCAGTACTTC.

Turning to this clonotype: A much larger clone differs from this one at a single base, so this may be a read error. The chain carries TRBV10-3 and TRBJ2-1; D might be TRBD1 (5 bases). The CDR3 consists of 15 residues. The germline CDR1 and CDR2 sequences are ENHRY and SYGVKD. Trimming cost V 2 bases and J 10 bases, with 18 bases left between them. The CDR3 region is CAISEADRYSYEQFF. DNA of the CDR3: TGTGCCATCAGTGAGGCTGACAGATACTCCTACGAGCAGTTCTTC.

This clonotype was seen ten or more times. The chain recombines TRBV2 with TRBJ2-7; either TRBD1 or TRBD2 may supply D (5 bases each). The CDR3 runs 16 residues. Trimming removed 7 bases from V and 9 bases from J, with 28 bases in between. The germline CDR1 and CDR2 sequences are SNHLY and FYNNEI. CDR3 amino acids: CASNRDGTLRGLGQYF. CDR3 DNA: TGTGCCAGCAACCGGGACGGAACGCTACGAGGGTTAGGGCAGTACTTC.

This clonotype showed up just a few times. The CDR3 region has the DNA TGTGCCAGCAGCTTAGAGCTAGTGAGAGATACGCAGTATTTT. This codes for CASSLELVRDTQYF. J is TRBJ2-3 and V is TRBV11-2; no clear D gene. The CDR3 totals 14 residues. Per the germline V gene, CDR1 is SGHAT and CDR2 is FQNNGV. V lost 0 bases and J 5 bases, leaving 9 bases between the germline ends.

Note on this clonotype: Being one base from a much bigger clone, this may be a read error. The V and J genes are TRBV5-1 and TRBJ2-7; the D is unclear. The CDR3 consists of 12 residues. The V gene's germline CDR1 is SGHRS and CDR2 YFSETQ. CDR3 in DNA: TGCGTCAGCAGCCTAAATAACGACGAGCAGTACTTC. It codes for CVSSLNNDEQYF.

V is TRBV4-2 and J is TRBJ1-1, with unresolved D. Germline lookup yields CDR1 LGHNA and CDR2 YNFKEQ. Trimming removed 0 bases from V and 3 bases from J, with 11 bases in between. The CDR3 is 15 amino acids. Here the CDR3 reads CASSQDGRADTEAFF. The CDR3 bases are TGTGCCAGCAGCCAAGACGGACGGGCAGACACTGAAGCTTTCTTT.

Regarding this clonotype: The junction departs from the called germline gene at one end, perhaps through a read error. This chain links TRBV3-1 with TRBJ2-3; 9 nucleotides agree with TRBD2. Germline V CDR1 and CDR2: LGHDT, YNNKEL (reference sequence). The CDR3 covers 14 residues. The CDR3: CASSQDLASGKQYF. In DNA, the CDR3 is TGTGCCAGCAGTCAAGATCTAGCTAGCGGGAAGCAGTATTTT.

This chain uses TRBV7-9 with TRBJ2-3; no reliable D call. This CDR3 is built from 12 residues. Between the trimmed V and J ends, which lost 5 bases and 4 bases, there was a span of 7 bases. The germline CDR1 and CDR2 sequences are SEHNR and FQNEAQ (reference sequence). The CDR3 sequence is CASSNVADTQYF. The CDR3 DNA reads TGTGCCAGCAGCAACGTAGCAGATACGCAGTATTTT. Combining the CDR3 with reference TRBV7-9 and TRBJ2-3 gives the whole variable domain DTGVSQNPRHKITKRGQNVTFRCDPISEHNRLYWYRQTLGQGPEFLTYFQNEAQLEKSRLLSDRFSAERPKGSFSTLEIQRTEQGDSAMYLCASSNVADTQYFGPGTRLTVL.

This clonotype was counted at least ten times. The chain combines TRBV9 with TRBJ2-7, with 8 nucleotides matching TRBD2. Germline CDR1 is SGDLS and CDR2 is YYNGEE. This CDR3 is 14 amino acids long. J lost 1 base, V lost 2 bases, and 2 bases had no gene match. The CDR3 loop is CASSVTSASYEQYF. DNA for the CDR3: TGTGCCAGCAGCGTGACTAGCGCGTCCTACGAGCAGTACTTC.

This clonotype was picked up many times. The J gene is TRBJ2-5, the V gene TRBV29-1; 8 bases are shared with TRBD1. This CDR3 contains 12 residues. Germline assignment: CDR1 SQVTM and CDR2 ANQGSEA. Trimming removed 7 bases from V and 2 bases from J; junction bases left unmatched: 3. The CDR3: CSAGTGQETQYF. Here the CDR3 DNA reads TGCAGCGCCGGGACAGGACAAGAGACCCAGTACTTC.

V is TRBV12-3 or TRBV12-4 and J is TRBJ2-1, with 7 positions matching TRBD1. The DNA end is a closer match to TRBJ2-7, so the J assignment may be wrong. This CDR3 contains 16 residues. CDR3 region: CASSLGGTAYYNEQYF. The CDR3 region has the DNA TGTGCCAGCAGTTTAGGGGGGACAGCGTACTACAATGAGCAGTACTTC.

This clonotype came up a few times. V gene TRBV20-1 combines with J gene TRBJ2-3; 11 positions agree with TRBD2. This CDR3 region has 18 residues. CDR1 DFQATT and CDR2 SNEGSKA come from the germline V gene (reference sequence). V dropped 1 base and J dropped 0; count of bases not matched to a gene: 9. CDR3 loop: CSARGVLGLAESTDTQYF. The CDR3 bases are TGCAGTGCTAGAGGAGTACTGGGACTAGCGGAGAGCACAGATACGCAGTATTTT.